This T cell receptor (beta chain) was sequenced for a study of OX40 agonist ivuxolimab in advanced cancers. Study details: Intravenous ivuxolimab at 0.01 to 10 mg/kg was given to patients every 2 weeks. Among those treated, three patients had partial responses, one with hepatocellular carcinoma and two with cutaneous melanoma.

Study-level results: CD8+ T cells (on average) carried more expanded clones than CD4+ T cells.

About this clone itself: Its target is unknown.

Here immunoSEQ multiplex PCR was the method, and the copy in TCRdb shows in-frame clones only, minus some. Of some 40,000 clones in the sample, 80% to 95% are singletons; the top ten hold 22%. Autoimmune disease history or systemic immunosuppression meant exclusion. Germline CDR1 is SGHVS and CDR2 is FQNEAQ. The V gene lost 5 bases and the J gene lost 0 bases, with 2 bases spanning the gap. CDR3 length: 11 amino acids. Sequenced material: CD4+ or CD8+ T cells sorted from blood, taken in a trial of the OX40 agonist ivuxolimab. The chain is built from TRBV7-8 and TRBJ2-7; no clear D. The sequence was collected from an adult with an advanced solid tumor such as melanoma, head and neck, liver or kidney cancer. In DNA, the CDR3 is TGTGCCAGCAGCCCCTCCTACGAGCAGTACTTC. Its translation is CASSPSYEQYF.